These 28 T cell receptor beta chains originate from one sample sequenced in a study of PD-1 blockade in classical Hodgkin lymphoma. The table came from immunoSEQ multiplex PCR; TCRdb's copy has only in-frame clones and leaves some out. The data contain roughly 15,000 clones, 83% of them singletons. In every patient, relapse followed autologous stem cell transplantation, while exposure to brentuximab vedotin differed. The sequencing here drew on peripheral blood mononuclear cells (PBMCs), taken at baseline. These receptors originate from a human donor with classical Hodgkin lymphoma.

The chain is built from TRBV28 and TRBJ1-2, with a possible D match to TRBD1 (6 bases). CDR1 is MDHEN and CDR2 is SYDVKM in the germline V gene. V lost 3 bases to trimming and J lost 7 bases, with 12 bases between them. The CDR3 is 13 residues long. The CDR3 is CASSLGHPFGYTF. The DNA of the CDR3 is TGTGCCAGCAGTTTGGGACACCCCTTTGGCTACACCTTC.

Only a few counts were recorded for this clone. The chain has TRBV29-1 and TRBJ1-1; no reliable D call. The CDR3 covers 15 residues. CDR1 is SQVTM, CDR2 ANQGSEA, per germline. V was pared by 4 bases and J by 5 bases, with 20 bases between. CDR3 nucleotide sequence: TGCAGCGTTGTCCGTCTTCTCGGGGTGGAGACTGAAGCTTTCTTT. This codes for CSVVRLLGVETEAFF.

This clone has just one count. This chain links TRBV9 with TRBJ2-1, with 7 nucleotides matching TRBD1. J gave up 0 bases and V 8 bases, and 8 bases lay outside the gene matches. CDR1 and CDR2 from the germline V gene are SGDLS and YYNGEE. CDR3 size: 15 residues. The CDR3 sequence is CASSRGSSSYNEQFF. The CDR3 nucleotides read TGTGCCAGTTCCAGGGGGTCCAGCTCCTACAATGAGCAGTTCTTC.

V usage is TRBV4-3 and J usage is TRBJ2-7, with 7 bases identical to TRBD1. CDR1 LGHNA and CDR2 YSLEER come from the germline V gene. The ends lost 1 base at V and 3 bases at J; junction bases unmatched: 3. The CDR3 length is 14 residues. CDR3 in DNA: TGCGCCAGCAGCCAAGCTCGGGACAGCTACGAGCAGTACTTC. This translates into CASSQARDSYEQYF.

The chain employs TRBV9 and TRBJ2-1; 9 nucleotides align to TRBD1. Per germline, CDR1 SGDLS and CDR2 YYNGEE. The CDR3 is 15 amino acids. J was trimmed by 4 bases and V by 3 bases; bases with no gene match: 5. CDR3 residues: CASSARTGDYNEQFF. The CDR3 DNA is TGTGCCAGCAGCGCCCGGACAGGGGATTACAATGAGCAGTTCTTC.

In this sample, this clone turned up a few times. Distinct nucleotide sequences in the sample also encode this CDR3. The CDR3 region has the DNA TGTGCCAGCAGTTCGGAAGGGCCAGGGGATAGCAATCAGCCCCAGCATTTT. It encodes CASSSEGPGDSNQPQHF. The rearrangement joins TRBV2 to TRBJ1-5, with a possible D match to TRBD1 (6 bases). Germline V gives CDR1 SNHLY, CDR2 FYNNEI. The CDR3 loop spans 17 amino acids. The ends were cut back, 5 bases at V and 0 bases at J, with 17 bases in the middle.

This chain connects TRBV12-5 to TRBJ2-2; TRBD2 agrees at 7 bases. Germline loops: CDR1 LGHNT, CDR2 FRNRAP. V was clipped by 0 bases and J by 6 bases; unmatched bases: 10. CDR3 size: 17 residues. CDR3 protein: CASGLVLTGTTSGELFF. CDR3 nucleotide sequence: TGTGCTAGTGGTTTGGTACTAACTGGGACTACCTCCGGGGAGCTGTTTTTT. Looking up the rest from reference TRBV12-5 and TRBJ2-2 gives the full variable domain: DARVTQTPRHKVTEMGQEVTMRCQPILGHNTVFWYRQTMMQGLELLAYFRNRAPLDDSGMPKDRFSAEMPDATLATLKIQPSEPRDSAVYFCASGLVLTGTTSGELFFGEGSRLTVL.

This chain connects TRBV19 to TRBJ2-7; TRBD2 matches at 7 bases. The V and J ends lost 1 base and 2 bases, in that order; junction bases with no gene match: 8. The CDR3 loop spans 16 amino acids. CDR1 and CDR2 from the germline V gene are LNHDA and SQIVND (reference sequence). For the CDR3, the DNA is TGTGCCAGTAGTATAGGGACCAGCGGGGCGGCCTACGAGCAGTACTTC. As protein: CASSIGTSGAAYEQYF. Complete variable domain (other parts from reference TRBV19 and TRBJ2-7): DGGITQSPKYLFRKEGQNVTLSCEQNLNHDAMYWYRQDPGQGLRLIYYSQIVNDFQKGDIAEGYSVSREKKESFPLTVTSAQKNPTAFYLCASSIGTSGAAYEQYFGPGTRLTVT.

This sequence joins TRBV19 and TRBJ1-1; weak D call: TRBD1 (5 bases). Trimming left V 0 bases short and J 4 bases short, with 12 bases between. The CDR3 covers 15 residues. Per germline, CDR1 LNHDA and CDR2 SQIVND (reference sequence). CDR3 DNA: TGTGCCAGTAGTATAGACGGGGCAAGGGGCACTGAAGCTTTCTTT. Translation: CASSIDGARGTEAFF. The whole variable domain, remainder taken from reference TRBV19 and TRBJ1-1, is DGGITQSPKYLFRKEGQNVTLSCEQNLNHDAMYWYRQDPGQGLRLIYYSQIVNDFQKGDIAEGYSVSREKKESFPLTVTSAQKNPTAFYLCASSIDGARGTEAFFGQGTRLTVV.

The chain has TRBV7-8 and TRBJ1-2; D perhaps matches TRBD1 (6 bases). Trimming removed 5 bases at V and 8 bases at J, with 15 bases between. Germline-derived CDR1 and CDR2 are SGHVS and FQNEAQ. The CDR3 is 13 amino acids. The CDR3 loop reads CASSPGEAIGYTF. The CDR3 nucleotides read TGTGCCAGCAGCCCAGGGGAGGCGATCGGCTACACCTTC.

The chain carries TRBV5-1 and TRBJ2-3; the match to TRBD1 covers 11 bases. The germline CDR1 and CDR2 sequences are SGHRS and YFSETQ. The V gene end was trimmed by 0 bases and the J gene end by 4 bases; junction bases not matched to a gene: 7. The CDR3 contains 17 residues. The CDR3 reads CASSLVRTGGSADTQYF. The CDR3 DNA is TGCGCCAGCAGCTTGGTGAGGACAGGGGGCTCCGCAGATACGCAGTATTTT.

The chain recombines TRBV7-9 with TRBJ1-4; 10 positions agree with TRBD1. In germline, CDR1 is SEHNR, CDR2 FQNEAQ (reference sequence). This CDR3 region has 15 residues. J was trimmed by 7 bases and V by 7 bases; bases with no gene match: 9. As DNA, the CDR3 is TGTGCCAGCACGAGAGGACAGGGGGGCGGTGAAAAACTGTTTTTT. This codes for CASTRGQGGGEKLFF. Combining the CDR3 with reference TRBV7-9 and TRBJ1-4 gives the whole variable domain DTGVSQNPRHKITKRGQNVTFRCDPISEHNRLYWYRQTLGQGPEFLTYFQNEAQLEKSRLLSDRFSAERPKGSFSTLEIQRTEQGDSAMYLCASTRGQGGGEKLFFGSGTQLSVL.

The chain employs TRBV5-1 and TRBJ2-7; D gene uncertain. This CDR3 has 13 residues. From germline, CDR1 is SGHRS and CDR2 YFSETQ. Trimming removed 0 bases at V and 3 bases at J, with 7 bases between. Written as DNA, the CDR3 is TGCGCCAGCAGCTTGGGCCCAGGCTACGAGCAGTACTTC. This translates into CASSLGPGYEQYF.

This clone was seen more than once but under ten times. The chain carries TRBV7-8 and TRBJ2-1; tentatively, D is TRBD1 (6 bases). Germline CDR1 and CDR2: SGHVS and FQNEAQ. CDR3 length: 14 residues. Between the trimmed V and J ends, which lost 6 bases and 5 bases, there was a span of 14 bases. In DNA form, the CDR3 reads TGTGCCAGCAGTTCCGGGACACTTAACAATGAGCAGTTCTTC. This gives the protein CASSSGTLNNEQFF.

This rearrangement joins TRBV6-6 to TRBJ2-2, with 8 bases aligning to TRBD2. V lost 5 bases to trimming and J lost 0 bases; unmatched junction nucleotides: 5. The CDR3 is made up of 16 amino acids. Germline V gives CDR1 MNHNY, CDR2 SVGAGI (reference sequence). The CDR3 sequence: CASSPTGGSNTGELFF. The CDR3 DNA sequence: TGTGCCAGCAGTCCAACGGGGGGGTCGAACACCGGGGAGCTGTTTTTT.

In nucleotides, the CDR3 is TGTGCCAGTAGTATGGAAAAAAACAGCGCCTACAATGAGCAGTTCTTC. Its protein is CASSMEKNSAYNEQFF. The chain has TRBV19 and TRBJ2-1; D unresolved. This CDR3 spans 16 amino acids. Germline CDR1 and CDR2: LNHDA and SQIVND (reference sequence). V was shortened by 3 bases and J by 2 bases, with 14 bases between the two germline ends.

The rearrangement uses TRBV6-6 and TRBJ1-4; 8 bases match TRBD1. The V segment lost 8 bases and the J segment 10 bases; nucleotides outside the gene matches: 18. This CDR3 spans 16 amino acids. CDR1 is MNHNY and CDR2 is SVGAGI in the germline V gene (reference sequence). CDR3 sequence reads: CASGRRQGMGGGKLFF. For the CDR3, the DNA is TGTGCCAGCGGACGGAGACAGGGGATGGGTGGGGGAAAACTGTTTTTT.

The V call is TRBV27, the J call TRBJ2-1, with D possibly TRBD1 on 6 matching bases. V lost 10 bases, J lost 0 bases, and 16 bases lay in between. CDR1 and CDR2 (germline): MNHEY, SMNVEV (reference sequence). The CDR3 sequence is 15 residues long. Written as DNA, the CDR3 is TGTGCCATCATGCCGCAAGGGGGCTCCTACAATGAGCAGTTCTTC. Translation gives CAIMPQGGSYNEQFF.

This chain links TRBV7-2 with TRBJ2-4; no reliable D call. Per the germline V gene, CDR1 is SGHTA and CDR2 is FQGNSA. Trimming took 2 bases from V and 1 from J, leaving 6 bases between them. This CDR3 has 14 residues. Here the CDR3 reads CASSLSRAKNIQYF. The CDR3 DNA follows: TGTGCCAGCAGCTTAAGCAGGGCCAAAAACATTCAGTACTTC.

CDR3 in amino acids: CASSPPTGGQKGGYTF. CDR3 DNA: TGTGCCAGCTCACCTCCGACAGGGGGCCAGAAGGGTGGCTACACCTTC. The V and J genes are TRBV18 and TRBJ1-2; 10 bases line up with TRBD1. The germline V gene has CDR1 KGHSH and CDR2 LQKENI. The trim removed 3 bases at V and 7 bases at J, leaving 11 bases unmatched. CDR3 size: 16 residues.

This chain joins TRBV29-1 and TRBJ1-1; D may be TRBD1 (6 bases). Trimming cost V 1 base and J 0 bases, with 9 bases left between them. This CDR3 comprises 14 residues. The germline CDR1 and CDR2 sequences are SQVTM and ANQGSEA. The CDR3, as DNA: TGCAGCGTTGAAGCAAGGGGGTTGAACACTGAAGCTTTCTTT. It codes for CSVEARGLNTEAFF. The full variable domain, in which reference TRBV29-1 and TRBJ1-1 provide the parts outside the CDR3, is SAVISQKPSRDICQRGTSLTIQCQVDSQVTMMFWYRQQPGQSLTLIATANQGSEATYESGFVIDKFPISRPNLTFSTLTVSNMSPEDSSIYLCSVEARGLNTEAFFGQGTRLTVV.

The CDR3 loop is CASSYGQGFNQPQHF. The CDR3, as DNA: TGTGCCAGCAGCTACGGACAGGGGTTTAATCAGCCCCAGCATTTT. The chain carries TRBV7-6 and TRBJ1-5; 9 nucleotides line up with TRBD1. Germline values: CDR1 SGHVS, CDR2 FNYEAQ. The V gene end was trimmed by 4 bases and the J gene end by 4 bases; junction bases not matched to a gene: 5. This CDR3 has 15 amino acids. Combining the CDR3 with reference TRBV7-6 and TRBJ1-5 gives the whole variable domain GAGVSQSPRYKVTKRGQDVALRCDPISGHVSLYWYRQALGQGPEFLTYFNYEAQQDKSGLPNDRFSAERPEGSISTLTIQRTEQRDSAMYRCASSYGQGFNQPQHFGDGTRLSIL.

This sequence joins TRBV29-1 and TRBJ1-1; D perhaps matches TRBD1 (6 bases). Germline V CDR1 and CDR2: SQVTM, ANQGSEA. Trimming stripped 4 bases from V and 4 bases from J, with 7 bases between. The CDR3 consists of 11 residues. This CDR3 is CSVGGGTEAFF. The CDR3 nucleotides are TGCAGCGTTGGAGGGGGCACTGAAGCTTTCTTT.

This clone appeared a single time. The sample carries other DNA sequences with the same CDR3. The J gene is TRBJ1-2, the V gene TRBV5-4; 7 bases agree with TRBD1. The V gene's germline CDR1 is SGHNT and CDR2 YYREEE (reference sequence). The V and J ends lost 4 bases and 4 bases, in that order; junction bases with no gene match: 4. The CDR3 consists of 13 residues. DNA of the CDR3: TGTGCCAGCAGCCGGGACAGCCCCTATGGCTACACCTTC. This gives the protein CASSRDSPYGYTF.

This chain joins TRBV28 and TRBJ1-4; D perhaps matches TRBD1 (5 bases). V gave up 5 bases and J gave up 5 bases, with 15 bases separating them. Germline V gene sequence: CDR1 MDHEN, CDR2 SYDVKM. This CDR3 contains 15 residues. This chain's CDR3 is CASSQTGTGNEKLFF. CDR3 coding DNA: TGTGCCAGCAGTCAGACCGGGACTGGCAATGAAAAACTGTTTTTT.

Here the CDR3 reads CASSSSPTLSLAGGQETQYF. The CDR3 region has the DNA TGCGCCAGCAGCTCCTCGCCTACCCTCTCACTAGCGGGGGGTCAAGAGACCCAGTACTTC. The J gene is TRBJ2-5, the V gene TRBV5-1; 12 bases are shared with TRBD2. V dropped 3 bases and J dropped 2; count of bases not matched to a gene: 17. In germline, CDR1 is SGHRS, CDR2 YFSETQ. The CDR3 length is 20 residues.

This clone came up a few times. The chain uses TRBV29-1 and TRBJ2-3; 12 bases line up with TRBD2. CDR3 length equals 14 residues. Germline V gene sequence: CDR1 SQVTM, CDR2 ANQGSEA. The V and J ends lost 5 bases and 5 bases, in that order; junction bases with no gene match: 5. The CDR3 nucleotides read TGCAGCGTTCAACCTAGCGGGGGGGGAGATACGCAGTATTTT. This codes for CSVQPSGGGDTQYF.

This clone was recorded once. Written as DNA, the CDR3 is TGTGCCAGCAGCAACAGGGGGCAAGAGACCCAGTACTTC. This encodes CASSNRGQETQYF. The chain recombines TRBV5-6 with TRBJ2-5, with TRBD1 matching 8 bases. The V segment lost 4 bases and the J segment 2 bases; nucleotides outside the gene matches: 1. CDR1 is SGHDT, CDR2 YYEEEE, per germline. The length of the CDR3 is 13 residues.